The 30 T cell receptor beta chains reported below all come from one sample, sequenced in a study of T cell changes during pregnancy in multiple sclerosis (dated by TCRdb to about 2019). The library was generated by the immunoSEQ multiplex PCR assay. The immuneACCESS repertoire file appears here via TCRdb, limited to in-frame rearrangements. These files lack a portion of the clones; in checked studies, under half of the deficit traces to unresolved V genes, and the cause of the others is not known. Within this sample are 75,000 to 90,000 clones, with roughly nine tenths of them counted one time only. The ten most abundant clones make up 0.2% to 0.25% of the sample. The sequencing used CD4+ T cells from peripheral blood mononuclear cells, collected before pregnancy. The receptors were sampled from a female donor with multiple sclerosis, enrolled in a pregnancy study.

This clone was seen a few times. This sequence joins TRBV6-5 and TRBJ1-1; D gene uncertain. Trimming took off 0 bases at V and 4 bases at J, with 9 bases between the two ends. Germline lookup yields CDR1 MNHEY and CDR2 SVGAGI. The CDR3 covers 14 residues. The CDR3 nucleotides read TGTGCCAGCAGTTACTCGTACCCACTCACTGAAGCTTTCTTT. Translated, it gives CASSYSYPLTEAFF.

The genes are TRBV27 and TRBJ2-2, with a possible D match to TRBD1 (5 bases). Per germline, CDR1 MNHEY and CDR2 SMNVEV (reference sequence). This CDR3 is built from 14 residues. Trimming stripped 0 bases from V and 6 bases from J, with 8 bases between. The CDR3 DNA sequence: TGTGCCAGCAGTTTATCCAGGGTGGCCGGGGAGCTGTTTTTT. As protein: CASSLSRVAGELFF.

V is TRBV7-2 and J is TRBJ1-4; tentative D call: TRBD1 (5 bases). The CDR3 spans 13 residues. Deletions cut 10 bases from V and 6 bases from J, with 15 bases between. Germline loops: CDR1 SGHTA, CDR2 FQGNSA. CDR3 nucleotide sequence: TGTGCCACGGGAGGACAATCGGATGAAAAACTGTTTTTT. It is translated as CATGGQSDEKLFF.

The CDR3 spells CASSLATTGPYSNQPQHF. The CDR3 bases are TGTGCCAGCAGCTTAGCGACGACAGGGCCGTATAGCAATCAGCCCCAGCATTTT. V is TRBV7-9 and J is TRBJ1-5; 7 nucleotides align to TRBD1. Germline V gene lookup returns CDR1 SEHNR and CDR2 FQNEAQ (reference sequence). This CDR3 spans 18 amino acids. V shed 0 bases, J shed 0 bases, and the junction held 8 bases outside the gene matches. Full variable domain (outside the CDR3, taken from reference TRBV7-9 and TRBJ1-5): DTGVSQNPRHKITKRGQNVTFRCDPISEHNRLYWYRQTLGQGPEFLTYFQNEAQLEKSRLLSDRFSAERPKGSFSTLEIQRTEQGDSAMYLCASSLATTGPYSNQPQHFGDGTRLSIL.

This sequence joins TRBV25-1 and TRBJ2-3; D possibly corresponds to TRBD1 (5 bases). Between the trimmed V and J ends, which lost 4 bases and 8 bases, there was a span of 13 bases. The CDR3 has 13 residues. CDR1 and CDR2 from the germline V gene are MGHDK and SYGVNS. CDR3 in DNA: TGTGCCAGCAGTGCCCTCCAGGGAATTACGCAGTATTTT. Protein sequence: CASSALQGITQYF.

This chain links TRBV5-6 with TRBJ2-5; D is perhaps TRBD2 (6 bases). The length of the CDR3 is 13 residues. Germline V gene sequence: CDR1 SGHDT, CDR2 YYEEEE. V lost 4 bases and J 2 bases, leaving 9 bases between the germline ends. In DNA, the CDR3 is TGTGCCAGCAGCCCGGGACTTCAAGAGACCCAGTACTTC. Translation: CASSPGLQETQYF. The full variable domain, its missing parts supplied by reference TRBV5-6 and TRBJ2-5, is DAGVTQSPTHLIKTRGQQVTLRCSPKSGHDTVSWYQQALGQGPQFIFQYYEEEERQRGNFPDRFSGHQFPNYSSELNVNALLLGDSALYLCASSPGLQETQYFGPGTRLLVL.

The chain's CDR3 is CASSRETGSGSTQYF. In DNA form, the CDR3 reads TGTGCCAGCAGCCGTGAGACAGGGAGTGGAAGTACCCAGTACTTC. The V call is TRBV7-3, the J call TRBJ2-5; 7 nucleotides line up with TRBD1. The CDR3 runs 15 residues. The V gene's germline CDR1 is SGHTA and CDR2 FQGTGA. V shed 5 bases, J shed 8 bases, and the junction held 14 bases outside the gene matches.

V is TRBV5-4 and J is TRBJ2-2, with unresolved D. Between the trimmed V and J ends, which lost 5 bases and 0 bases, there was a span of 11 bases. The germline gives CDR1 SGHNT, CDR2 YYREEE (reference sequence). The CDR3 covers 15 residues. In nucleotides, the CDR3 is TGTGCCAGCAGTACAGTCCAAACGAACACCGGGGAGCTGTTTTTT. Translating it yields CASSTVQTNTGELFF. The entire variable domain, with the rest obtained from reference TRBV5-4 and TRBJ2-2, is as follows: ETGVTQSPTHLIKTRGQQVTLRCSSQSGHNTVSWYQQALGQGPQFIFQYYREEENGRGNFPPRFSGLQFPNYSSELNVNALELDDSALYLCASSTVQTNTGELFFGEGSRLTVL.

The chain carries TRBV7-9 and TRBJ1-1; possibly TRBD1 for D (6 bases). Germline V gene lookup returns CDR1 SEHNR and CDR2 FQNEAQ (reference sequence). The CDR3 sequence is 17 residues long. Trimming stripped 4 bases from V and 4 bases from J, with 22 bases between. In DNA, the CDR3 is TGTGCCAGCAGCTCCGGCCTAGAACAGGGAAGGGGCACTGAAGCTTTCTTT. It specifies CASSSGLEQGRGTEAFF.

The chain has TRBV5-1 and TRBJ1-5; D is possibly TRBD1 (6 bases). Trimming removed 0 bases from V and 2 bases from J, with 15 bases in between. The CDR3 is 17 residues long. Germline V gene sequence: CDR1 SGHRS, CDR2 YFSETQ. CDR3 bases: TGCGCCAGCAGCTTGGTTCCGGGGGCGGGGGGCAATCAGCCCCAGCATTTT. Protein sequence: CASSLVPGAGGNQPQHF.

The chain couples TRBV7-7 to TRBJ1-3; tentatively, D is TRBD1 (5 bases). V was shortened by 1 base and J by 0 bases, with 16 bases between the two germline ends. The CDR3 sequence is 18 residues long. Germline assignment: CDR1 SSHAT and CDR2 FNYEAQ (reference sequence). The CDR3 loop is CASSLEPPGPYSGNTIYF. The DNA for the CDR3 is TGTGCCAGCAGCTTAGAGCCCCCAGGGCCATACTCTGGAAACACCATATATTTT.

V gene TRBV19 combines with J gene TRBJ1-4; TRBD1 is a possible D gene (5 bases). From germline, CDR1 is LNHDA and CDR2 SQIVND (reference sequence). This CDR3 is 14 amino acids long. V was shortened by 3 bases and J by 8 bases, with 13 bases between the two germline ends. Written as DNA, the CDR3 is TGTGCCAGTAGTATCGGGGGTGTTGGGGAAAAACTGTTTTTT. Translating gives CASSIGGVGEKLFF. Drawing the rest from reference TRBV19 and TRBJ1-4, the complete variable domain is DGGITQSPKYLFRKEGQNVTLSCEQNLNHDAMYWYRQDPGQGLRLIYYSQIVNDFQKGDIAEGYSVSREKKESFPLTVTSAQKNPTAFYLCASSIGGVGEKLFFGSGTQLSVL.

The rearrangement uses TRBV25-1 and TRBJ2-2, with D perhaps TRBD2 (5 bases). Germline loops: CDR1 MGHDK, CDR2 SYGVNS. V was shortened by 7 bases and J by 3 bases, with 12 bases between the two germline ends. This CDR3 has 14 amino acids. CDR3 protein: CASMPSGDTGELFF. The CDR3, as DNA: TGTGCCAGCATGCCCAGCGGAGACACCGGGGAGCTGTTTTTT.

This rearrangement joins TRBV30 to TRBJ2-1; 14 nucleotides line up with TRBD2. The germline V gene has CDR1 GTSNPN and CDR2 SVGIG (reference sequence). The V gene end was trimmed by 2 bases and the J gene end by 7 bases; junction bases not matched to a gene: 7. The CDR3 is made up of 16 amino acids. CDR3 amino acids: CAWSPGTSGSRNEQFF. CDR3 nucleotide sequence: TGTGCCTGGAGTCCAGGGACTAGCGGGAGCAGGAATGAGCAGTTCTTC.

The chain combines TRBV15 with TRBJ2-3; 11 nucleotides line up with TRBD2. After removal of 0 bases from V and 2 bases from J, the junction contained 13 bases not matched to a gene. This CDR3 is 20 amino acids long. Germline V gives CDR1 LNHNV, CDR2 YYDKDF (reference sequence). CDR3 sequence: CATSRELGTSGIRDTDTQYF. In DNA, the CDR3 is TGTGCCACCAGCAGAGAGCTAGGGACTAGCGGTATACGTGACACAGATACGCAGTATTTT.

The J gene is TRBJ1-1, the V gene TRBV21-1; the table names TRBD1, a call not compared with the DNA. TRBV21-1 is recorded as a pseudogene. This CDR3 contains 14 residues. The CDR3 here is CASSPRDSHTEAFF. CDR3 nucleotides: TGTGCCAGCAGCCCTAGGGACAGTCACACTGAAGCTTTCTTT.

V is TRBV11-1 and J is TRBJ2-6; possible D gene TRBD1, 6 bases. V was pared by 6 bases and J by 2 bases, with 17 bases between. The germline V gene encodes CDR1 SGHAT and CDR2 FQDESV (reference sequence). The CDR3 runs to 17 residues. The CDR3 sequence is CASSLLPRGTGANVLTF. CDR3 DNA: TGTGCCAGCAGTCTATTACCCAGGGGAACTGGGGCCAACGTCCTGACTTTC. Full variable domain (rest looked up from reference TRBV11-1 and TRBJ2-6): EAEVAQSPRYKITEKSQAVAFWCDPISGHATLYWYRQILGQGPELLVQFQDESVVDDSQLPKDRFSAERLKGVDSTLKIQPAELGDSAMYLCASSLLPRGTGANVLTFGAGSRLTVL.

This chain joins TRBV2 and TRBJ2-7, with a weak D call TRBD1 (6 bases). The CDR3 extends over 14 amino acids. The germline CDR1 and CDR2 sequences are SNHLY and FYNNEI. Between the trimmed V and J ends, which lost 4 bases and 3 bases, there was a span of 13 bases. DNA of the CDR3: TGTGCCAGCAGTGGTGGGGCCAGGGGCTACGAGCAGTACTTC. Its translation is CASSGGARGYEQYF. The complete variable domain, with remaining parts taken from reference TRBV2 and TRBJ2-7, reads EPEVTQTPSHQVTQMGQEVILRCVPISNHLYFYWYRQILGQKVEFLVSFYNNEISEKSEIFDDQFSVERPDGSNFTLKIRSTKLEDSAMYFCASSGGARGYEQYFGPGTRLTVT.

J is TRBJ1-1 and V is TRBV5-1; maybe TRBD1 (5 bases). In germline, CDR1 is SGHRS, CDR2 YFSETQ. This CDR3 is built from 16 residues. V was pared by 0 bases and J by 5 bases, with 17 bases between. CDR3 nucleotide sequence: TGCGCCAGCAGCTTGGGGGGATGGGCTGGGGCAACTGAAGCTTTCTTT. It is translated as CASSLGGWAGATEAFF.

The chain combines TRBV10-2 with TRBJ1-3; no reliable D call. Germline lookup yields CDR1 WSHSY and CDR2 SAAADI. V was shortened by 1 base and J by 0 bases, with 13 bases between the two germline ends. The CDR3 is 17 amino acids. This CDR3 is CASSELIGLSSGNTIYF. The CDR3 nucleotides are TGCGCCAGCAGTGAGTTAATCGGACTGTCCTCTGGAAACACCATATATTTT.

This rearrangement joins TRBV7-9 to TRBJ1-2; D remains unclear. Deletions cut 5 bases from V and 0 bases from J, with 7 bases between. The CDR3 covers 13 residues. Germline CDR1 is SEHNR and CDR2 is FQNEAQ (reference sequence). CDR3 nucleotides: TGTGCCAGCAGCCGACTCGCTAACTATGGCTACACCTTC. Its protein product is CASSRLANYGYTF.

The V call is TRBV15, the J call TRBJ1-2; weak D call: TRBD1 (6 bases). The CDR3 has 13 residues. V lost 9 bases to trimming and J lost 4 bases, with 15 bases between them. Germline V gives CDR1 LNHNV, CDR2 YYDKDF (reference sequence). The CDR3 loop reads CATSLDSFYGYTF. The CDR3 DNA reads as TGTGCCACAAGCCTGGACAGTTTCTATGGCTACACCTTC.

The chain uses TRBV5-1 and TRBJ1-1, with D maybe TRBD1 (6 bases). The CDR3 is 15 residues long. The V end was cut by 5 bases, the J end by 10 bases, with 24 bases between. Looked up from germline, CDR1 is SGHRS and CDR2 is YFSETQ. CDR3: CASSLTGTKGSGAFF. CDR3 bases: TGCGCCAGCAGTTTGACCGGGACAAAGGGATCGGGAGCTTTCTTT. Drawing the rest from reference TRBV5-1 and TRBJ1-1, the complete variable domain is KAGVTQTPRYLIKTRGQQVTLSCSPISGHRSVSWYQQTPGQGLQFLFEYFSETQRNKGNFPGRFSGRQFSNSRSEMNVSTLELGDSALYLCASSLTGTKGSGAFFGQGTRLTVV.

The chain is built from TRBV6-1 and TRBJ1-2, with 7 positions matching TRBD1. Per the germline V gene, CDR1 is MNHNS and CDR2 is SASEGT. The CDR3 runs 14 residues. V trimming: 5 bases; J trimming: 2 bases; junction bases outside the gene matches: 5. The CDR3 protein is CASSKQGINYGYTF. In nucleotides, the CDR3 is TGTGCCAGCAGTAAACAGGGGATCAACTATGGCTACACCTTC.

This clone showed up just once. The genes are TRBV19 and TRBJ1-5; 9 bases fit TRBD1. CDR1 and CDR2 from the germline V gene are LNHDA and SQIVND (reference sequence). This CDR3 region has 16 residues. After removal of 7 bases from V and 0 bases from J, the junction contained 7 bases not matched to a gene. CDR3 in amino acids: CASTGQGPNSNQPQHF. The DNA for the CDR3 is TGTGCCAGTACGGGACAGGGACCAAATAGCAATCAGCCCCAGCATTTT. The full variable domain, completed using reference TRBV19 and TRBJ1-5, is DGGITQSPKYLFRKEGQNVTLSCEQNLNHDAMYWYRQDPGQGLRLIYYSQIVNDFQKGDIAEGYSVSREKKESFPLTVTSAQKNPTAFYLCASTGQGPNSNQPQHFGDGTRLSIL.

The chain uses TRBV25-1 and TRBJ2-5, with D possibly TRBD1 on 6 matching bases. V was cut by 4 bases and J by 7 bases, with 10 bases left in between. Germline loops: CDR1 MGHDK, CDR2 SYGVNS. CDR3 length: 12 residues. CDR3 bases: TGTGCCAGCAGTGGGGGGCTTGGGACCCAGTACTTC. This encodes CASSGGLGTQYF.

This chain joins TRBV5-4 and TRBJ2-7; 11 nucleotides agree with TRBD1. The V gene's germline CDR1 is SGHNT and CDR2 YYREEE (reference sequence). Germline trimming cut 4 bases from V and 0 bases from J; bases unmatched to any gene: 3. The length of the CDR3 is 15 residues. The CDR3 here is CASSLGTGGSYEQYF. The CDR3 DNA is TGTGCCAGCAGCCTCGGGACAGGGGGCTCCTACGAGCAGTACTTC. Combining the CDR3 with reference TRBV5-4 and TRBJ2-7 gives the whole variable domain ETGVTQSPTHLIKTRGQQVTLRCSSQSGHNTVSWYQQALGQGPQFIFQYYREEENGRGNFPPRFSGLQFPNYSSELNVNALELDDSALYLCASSLGTGGSYEQYFGPGTRLTVT.

The chain uses TRBV5-4 and TRBJ1-2, with 11 positions matching TRBD1. The CDR3 extends over 16 amino acids. Germline loops: CDR1 SGHNT, CDR2 YYREEE (reference sequence). Trimming at V came to 5 bases and at J to 0 bases, leaving 6 bases not matched to a gene. The CDR3 DNA reads TGTGCCAGCAGTATGGGACAGGGGGTAGCTAACTATGGCTACACCTTC. This sequence encodes CASSMGQGVANYGYTF.

The chain employs TRBV7-8 and TRBJ2-5, with TRBD2 matching over 9 bases. Germline trimming cut 5 bases from V and 2 bases from J; bases unmatched to any gene: 6. Germline values: CDR1 SGHVS, CDR2 FQNEAQ. This CDR3 region has 15 residues. CDR3 nucleotides: TGTGCCAGCAGCCCGACTAGCGGACCTCAAGAGACCCAGTACTTC. Amino acids: CASSPTSGPQETQYF.

The chain is built from TRBV19 and TRBJ1-6; D is unclear. Trimming pared 7 bases from V and 10 bases from J, leaving 11 bases between. The CDR3 runs to 12 residues. Germline lookup yields CDR1 LNHDA and CDR2 SQIVND (reference sequence). The CDR3, as DNA: TGTGCCAGTACCCAAGCGGGGTCACCCCTCCACTTT. Its protein is CASTQAGSPLHF.